The subject of this entry is one T cell receptor (beta chain). The data were taken from a study of blood T cells in healthy people across ages. The CDR3 runs 13 residues. A second PCR, run for roughly 7 to 11 cycles, used a sample-barcoded 5' primer plus a J-beta primer mix. In TCRdb, the 5' RACE reads were re-called with MiXCR into one record per CDR3 protein. This table has some 800,000 distinct CDR3 sequences, 20% to 25% appearing once. The sample was also reused in another study, on T cells of mothers and their children. That investigation notes: Overlap ran slightly, non-significantly higher for related than unrelated mother-child pairs.

This receptor was taken from a boy between 10 and 17 years old in good health. This chain connects TRBV21-1 to TRBJ2-5. TRBV21-1 is shown as a pseudogene. Sequenced material: blood. Here the CDR3 DNA reads TGTGCCAGCACCAACGGTGGCCGAGAGACCCAGTACTTC. Its translation: CASTNGGRETQYF.